The 2 T cell receptor beta chains reported below all come from one sample, sequenced in a study of T cell responses to AZD1222 COVID-19 vaccine. The method was immunoSEQ multiplex PCR; TCRdb's version includes in-frame clones alone and lacks a portion of them. This table has around 62,000 clones, roughly 90% appearing once. This specimen consisted of peripheral blood, obtained on day 0 of AZD1222 vaccination. Every receptor here comes from an adult in good health.

The chain employs TRBV9 and TRBJ2-1; 8 nucleotides align to TRBD1. The trim removed 2 bases at V and 8 bases at J, leaving 12 bases unmatched. CDR1 SGDLS and CDR2 YYNGEE come from the germline V gene. The CDR3 is 16 amino acids. CDR3 sequence: CASSVRQGLLIDEQFF. DNA for the CDR3: TGTGCCAGCAGCGTTAGACAGGGGTTATTGATCGATGAGCAGTTCTTC.

The rearrangement links TRBV30 to TRBJ1-5; D is perhaps TRBD1 (6 bases). Germline V gene data show CDR1 as GTSNPN and CDR2 as SVGIG (reference sequence). This CDR3 spans 13 amino acids. V lost 2 bases and J 7 bases, leaving 12 bases between the germline ends. In DNA, the CDR3 is TGTGCCTGGAGTAGGGGGAGAGGGCAGCCCCAGCATTTT. Translating gives CAWSRGRGQPQHF.